This TCR beta chain emerged from a study of technical replicates of blood from a handful of donors. Repertoires were generated with immunoSEQ multiplex PCR, while TCRdb's copy carries only in-frame clones and drops some. Altogether tens of thousands of clones are present, around 94% being singletons, with the ten largest covering 0.25%. The CDR3 sequence is 13 residues long. Per germline, CDR1 SGHRS and CDR2 YFSETQ. Trimming took 0 bases from V and 6 from J, leaving 6 bases between them. The chain has TRBV5-1 and TRBJ2-2, with unresolved D. Sequenced material: T cells isolated from PBMCs. This TCR derives from a human donor in good health. CDR3 residues: CASSLVSAGELFF. CDR3 sequence (DNA): TGCGCCAGCAGCTTGGTCTCTGCCGGGGAGCTGTTTTTT. Variable domain in full (rest from reference TRBV5-1 and TRBJ2-2): KAGVTQTPRYLIKTRGQQVTLSCSPISGHRSVSWYQQTPGQGLQFLFEYFSETQRNKGNFPGRFSGRQFSNSRSEMNVSTLELGDSALYLCASSLVSAGELFFGEGSRLTVL.